The clone carrying this T cell receptor beta chain appeared a few times. The source material, RNA transcripts, was used to amplify TCR beta CDR3 regions. The TCR CDR3 was amplified in a first-round RT-PCR using the HTBI primer set. One entry per CDR3 protein, called by TCRdb with MiXCR from the multiplex PCR reads. The sample contains 75,000 to 100,000 distinct CDR3 sequences, roughly 56% of which appear only once. The data belong to a study of T cells in Graves' hyperthyroidism and ophthalmopathy. Germline CDR1 and CDR2: MNHEY and SVGAGI. V was pared by 2 bases and J by 9 bases, with 7 bases between. CDR3 length: 12 amino acids.

The V gene is TRBV6-5, the J gene TRBJ2-2; D not certain. This sequence originates from a woman aged 40-49 years with Graves' hyperthyroidism. Specimen: blood. CDR3 sequence: CASSYVSRELFF. The DNA for the CDR3 is TGTGCCAGCAGTTACGTGAGTAGGGAGCTGTTTTTT.